This T cell receptor beta chain was recorded in a study of PD-1 blockade in classical Hodgkin lymphoma (TCRdb year 2020). As for the study more broadly: Nivolumab dosing was 3 mg/kg intravenously every 2 weeks, continuing until either disease progression or unacceptable toxicity. The study used CyTOF and TCR beta sequencing to define a peripheral blood immune signature of response to PD-1 blockade in classical Hodgkin lymphoma.

Genomic DNA was isolated using the Qiagen DNeasy kit from unsorted PBMCs as well as from negatively selected CD4+ and CD8+ fractions. Using primers that anneal to V and J segments, immunoSEQ multiplex PCR amplified the TCR beta CDR3 regions. A synthetic immune receptor repertoire was used to minimize amplification bias, and remaining bias was computationally removed after sequencing. The authors' pipeline ran thus. Custom Python scripts were used to quantify repertoire diversity as the Shannon entropy index. Unsorted, CD4+ and CD8+ repertoires were examined separately, except in combined analyses, for which CD4+ and CD8+ sequences were merged in silico. A clone counted as expanded when the clone's frequency after treatment rose at least 2-fold relative to C1D1, and clones undetected at baseline were given a pseudocount of 0.5. Singleton clones were defined as clones with 0 or 1 copy at C1D1, and non-singleton clones were defined as clones with 2 or more copies. Clones expanded in unsorted samples were annotated as CD4+, CD8+ or unknown by matching protein sequences in sorted samples from the same patient. Wilcoxon tests on paired samples were used to test changes in diversity from C1D1 to C4D1. The table comes from immuneACCESS by way of TCRdb, which keeps in-frame sequences with V and J called. Part of the clones is missing from these tables; in studies checked, under half for an unresolved V gene and the rest for unknown reasons. V, J and clone size reflect that table, while D and trimming were determined from the DNA. In this sample the table shows some 41,000 clones, around three quarters of which occur a single time. The ten biggest clones cover 2.8% of the sample.

What the authors observed across the whole study: Only a single clinical trial cohort was studied, and what caused the repertoire differences, possibly disease activity or prior therapy, remained undefined. Baseline diversity similar to that of newly diagnosed patients was observed in trial patients achieving complete response, whereas significantly lower diversity was observed in partial responders and progressors. Newly diagnosed patients were reported to have lower baseline TCR diversity than healthy donors, and relapsed/refractory patients were reported to have lower baseline TCR diversity still. By C4D1, a significant rise was seen in CD4+ TCR diversity but not in CD8+ TCR diversity (p=0.0027 vs p=0.16), and the rise was most apparent among complete responders (p=0.02). Patients starting nivolumab less than 1 year after ASCT had lower diversity and were excluded from later analyses to avoid confounding by immune reconstitution.

V loses 6 bases at its end and J loses 3 bases; junction bases beyond the gene matches: 5. The CDR3 runs 15 residues from the cysteine to the phenylalanine. CDR3 DNA only is kept here, 45 bases in frame from base 1. The germline V gene specifies LGHNA as CDR1 and YNFKEQ as CDR2. Note on this clone: It lacks a known antigen. Base qualities are not recorded, but no much larger clone differs from it by a single base.

The time point label corresponds to: cycle 2 day 1 (C2D1) of nivolumab. All trial patients had relapsed after autologous stem cell transplantation, with cohorts A, B and C differing in prior brentuximab vedotin exposure. The trial cohort was composed of approximately 56 patients with relapsed/refractory classical Hodgkin lymphoma, for whom complete response, partial response or progressive disease was recorded as best overall response. Trial patients were treated with single-agent nivolumab in the multi-cohort phase II CheckMate 205 trial. Best overall response was determined by an independent review committee according to the 2007 International Working Group response criteria. Trial PBMCs were collected just before the start of nivolumab (C1D1) and during therapy at cycle 2 day 1 and cycle 4 day 1. Peripheral blood was collected in 8 mL Vacutainer Cell Preparation Tubes, from which PBMCs were isolated by centrifugation and then cryopreserved.

This receptor was obtained from a human donor with classical Hodgkin lymphoma. This receptor chain uses TRBV4-2 and TRBJ2-2; 9 bases in the middle match TRBD1. The sample consisted of peripheral blood mononuclear cells (PBMCs), taken before the second cycle of nivolumab. This receptor has the CDR3 CASRYRGLYTGELFF. The DNA sequence follows: TGTGCCAGCAGGTACAGGGGGCTGTACACCGGGGAGCTGTTTTTT.